One and the same sample provided the 17 T cell receptor beta chains below, sequenced in a study of radiation and T cells in renal cell carcinoma. Profiled with immunoSEQ multiplex PCR; TCRdb holds only in-frame clones, not every one. The sample has around 160,000 clones, 88% seen once; the top ten hold around 4.4%. The time point here: baseline pretreatment blood. The treatment denotes: 15 Gy SBRT to primary tumor, nephrectomy 4 weeks later. Sequencing used blood, obtained from a patient whose treatment included radiotherapy and nephrectomy. The receptors here all came from a woman in her 70s with renal cell carcinoma.

The chain joins TRBV7-8 to TRBJ1-3; possible D gene TRBD1, 5 bases. The ends were cut back, 3 bases at V and 7 bases at J, with 22 bases in the middle. Germline V CDR1 and CDR2: SGHVS, FQNEAQ. This CDR3 is built from 17 residues. The CDR3 is CASSFVARQSERNTIYF. The DNA of the CDR3 is TGTGCCAGCAGCTTCGTAGCGCGACAGTCTGAGAGGAACACCATATATTTT. The whole variable domain, filled in from reference TRBV7-8 and TRBJ1-3, reads GAGVSQSPRYKVAKRGQDVALRCDPISGHVSLFWYQQALGQGPEFLTYFQNEAQLDKSGLPSDRFFAERPEGSVSTLKIQRTQQEDSAVYLCASSFVARQSERNTIYFGEGSWLTVV.

The chain carries TRBV10-3 and TRBJ2-1, with D tentatively TRBD2 (5 bases). The germline gives CDR1 ENHRY, CDR2 SYGVKD. The CDR3 totals 14 residues. Trimming stripped 8 bases from V and 2 bases from J, with 13 bases between. The CDR3 coding sequence is TGTGCCATCGGAACTGGAGGAACCTACAATGAGCAGTTCTTC. Protein product: CAIGTGGTYNEQFF.

The J gene is TRBJ1-2, the V gene TRBV5-5; no reliable D call. The CDR3 consists of 13 residues. Trimming removed 0 bases from V and 4 bases from J, with 7 bases in between. Germline assignment: CDR1 SGHKS and CDR2 YYEKEE (reference sequence). CDR3 sequence: CASSLGTSYGYTF. In DNA form, the CDR3 reads TGTGCCAGCAGCTTGGGCACCTCCTATGGCTACACCTTC.

The chain joins TRBV20-1 to TRBJ1-1; no reliable D call. V lost 0 bases and J 7 bases, leaving 6 bases between the germline ends. The CDR3 is made up of 11 amino acids. Germline V CDR1 and CDR2: DFQATT, SNEGSKA (reference sequence). CDR3 nucleotide sequence: TGCAGTGCTAGAGACGGGTTTGAAGCTTTCTTT. This gives the protein CSARDGFEAFF.

The J gene is TRBJ2-3, the V gene TRBV19; D is possibly TRBD1 (6 bases). V lost 6 bases and J lost 6, with 7 bases in between. This CDR3 has 11 residues. Germline CDR1 LNHDA, CDR2 SQIVND (reference sequence). The CDR3 DNA sequence: TGTGCCAGTAGCCAGGGGGATACGCAGTATTTT. As protein: CASSQGDTQYF.

The CDR3 bases are TGTGCCACCAGCAGAGGGGGACCGGGACAGGAAAATTCACCCCTCCACTTT. Protein: CATSRGGPGQENSPLHF. The chain recombines TRBV15 with TRBJ1-6, with 8 bases fitting TRBD1. The V gene's germline CDR1 is LNHNV and CDR2 YYDKDF (reference sequence). The CDR3 runs 17 residues. Losses at the gene ends were 1 base for V and 7 bases for J; bases not matched to a gene: 9.

V and J are TRBV9 and TRBJ2-2, with D uncertain. Germline assignment: CDR1 SGDLS and CDR2 YYNGEE. The CDR3 covers 13 residues. Trimming left V 5 bases short and J 4 bases short, with 9 bases between. In DNA, the CDR3 is TGTGCCAGCAGACCCCCCAGCACCGGGGAGCTGTTTTTT. This translates into CASRPPSTGELFF.

This rearrangement joins TRBV4-1 to TRBJ2-7; 8 nucleotides agree with TRBD1. Germline trimming cut 1 base from V and 2 bases from J; bases unmatched to any gene: 7. Germline V lookup: CDR1 MGHRA, CDR2 YSYEKL. The CDR3 covers 16 residues. The CDR3 region is CASSQVWGQDAYEQYF. The CDR3 coding sequence is TGCGCCAGCAGCCAAGTTTGGGGACAGGACGCCTACGAGCAGTACTTC.

The chain combines TRBV30 with TRBJ2-3, with 7 bases that match TRBD2. Germline V gives CDR1 GTSNPN, CDR2 SVGIG (reference sequence). This CDR3 has 15 residues. V lost 4 bases, J lost 0 bases, and 7 bases stayed unmatched. The CDR3 protein is CAWKRSGASTDTQYF. The DNA of the CDR3 is TGTGCCTGGAAGCGCAGCGGGGCGAGCACAGATACGCAGTATTTT.

The count of this clone is one. The rearrangement joins TRBV5-1 to TRBJ1-6; D is possibly TRBD1 (5 bases). Per germline, CDR1 SGHRS and CDR2 YFSETQ. The V end was cut by 4 bases, the J end by 6 bases, with 11 bases between. The CDR3 is 14 amino acids. CDR3 sequence (DNA): TGCGCCAGCAGCATCCGGGACGGTAATTCACCCCTCCACTTT. This codes for CASSIRDGNSPLHF.

The V and J genes are TRBV6-1 and TRBJ1-1; D is uncertain. V was cut by 5 bases and J by 8 bases, with 12 bases left in between. This CDR3 has 12 amino acids. Germline values: CDR1 MNHNS, CDR2 SASEGT. The CDR3 nucleotides read TGTGCCAGCAGTTCCTACCACAGAGAAGCTTTCTTT. This encodes CASSSYHREAFF.

This rearrangement joins TRBV7-2 to TRBJ1-2; D not certain. Trimming took 0 bases from V and 6 from J, leaving 8 bases between them. The CDR3 extends over 13 amino acids. Looked up from germline, CDR1 is SGHTA and CDR2 is FQGNSA. The CDR3 sequence is CASSLAAGNGYTF. In DNA, the CDR3 is TGTGCCAGCAGCTTAGCCGCGGGGAATGGCTACACCTTC.

V gene TRBV7-2 combines with J gene TRBJ2-2, with 12 bases aligning to TRBD2. From germline, CDR1 is SGHTA and CDR2 FQGNSA. This CDR3 has 17 amino acids. J was trimmed by 9 bases and V by 0 bases; bases with no gene match: 8. For the CDR3, the DNA is TGTGCCAGCAGCTTAGCGCGCCTAGCGGGGGGGCCTCGGGAGCTGTTTTTT. Translation: CASSLARLAGGPRELFF.

The rearrangement links TRBV5-1 to TRBJ2-3; 8 bases align to TRBD1. Germline V gene lookup returns CDR1 SGHRS and CDR2 YFSETQ. V was pared by 7 bases and J by 4 bases, with 8 bases of the junction left unmatched. This CDR3 is 14 amino acids long. Written as DNA, the CDR3 is TGCGCCAGCGACTGGACAGGGACCTCAGATACGCAGTATTTT. Translating it yields CASDWTGTSDTQYF.

The V gene is TRBV19, the J gene TRBJ2-2, with 8 bases lining up with TRBD1. The germline V gene has CDR1 LNHDA and CDR2 SQIVND (reference sequence). This CDR3 is 16 amino acids long. V was pared by 3 bases and J by 3 bases, with 6 bases of the junction left unmatched. As DNA, the CDR3 is TGTGCCAGTAGTATTCCGTCAGGGGGCGACACCGGGGAGCTGTTTTTT. Encoded protein: CASSIPSGGDTGELFF. The whole variable domain, remainder taken from reference TRBV19 and TRBJ2-2, is DGGITQSPKYLFRKEGQNVTLSCEQNLNHDAMYWYRQDPGQGLRLIYYSQIVNDFQKGDIAEGYSVSREKKESFPLTVTSAQKNPTAFYLCASSIPSGGDTGELFFGEGSRLTVL.

The gene calls are TRBV4-2 and TRBJ2-4; 11 nucleotides agree with TRBD2. The CDR3 contains 18 residues. V lost 0 bases and J lost 7; bases outside the gene matches: 11. Germline V gives CDR1 LGHNA, CDR2 YNFKEQ. The CDR3 coding sequence is TGTGCCAGCAGCCAAGATTCTCGACTAGCGGGGATAGGGAACATTCAGTACTTC. It translates to CASSQDSRLAGIGNIQYF.

The chain is built from TRBV6-4 and TRBJ2-3; TRBD2 aligns across 10 bases. Germline V gives CDR1 MRHNA, CDR2 SNTAGT. Trimming cost V 8 bases and J 5 bases; bases outside gene matches: 13. CDR3 length: 16 residues. The DNA for the CDR3 is TGTGCCAGCGCCTCGACTAGCGGGTCTTGGGGAGATACGCAGTATTTT. Translated: CASASTSGSWGDTQYF.